This record looks at one TCR beta chain sequence and its context. This clonotype has a handful of counts. The antigen it binds to is not known. No qualities accompany the bases; no much larger clone lies one base away. V and J lose 0 bases and 8 bases, and a span of 7 bases separates them. The CDR3 spans 12 residues, from the cysteine through the phenylalanine. The sequence is cut down to CDR3 DNA, 36 bases in frame from base 1. The germline V gene (reference sequence) sets CDR1 to GTSNPN and CDR2 to SVGIG. Instrument used: Illumina NovaSeq 6000. TCRalpha and TCRbeta cDNA libraries were constructed by 5'RACE with constant-segment primers, with sample barcodes and unique molecular identifiers being introduced. Trizol reagent was used to extract RNA from every sample. The libraries were amplified in two PCR steps, and the second step added a second sample barcode and Illumina TruSeq adapters. The libraries were sequenced on an Illumina NovaSeq using 2 x 150 bp paired-end reads. Turning to the authors' computational methods: Reads were demultiplexed and collapsed into UMI-guided consensus sequences with migec v1.2.7. Using mixcr v2.1.11, UMI consensuses were aligned to TRA and TRB V and J templates and then assembled into clonotypes. A clonotype was counted as expanded or contracted only if both edgeR and NoisET called the change significant, with noise models trained on biological replicates. edgeR calls used a false discovery rate-adjusted p below 0.01 and a log2 fold-change threshold of 1. PCA with hierarchical clustering of max-normalized trajectories of the 1000 most abundant clonotypes was used as exploratory dynamics analysis. The CD4 or CD8 phenotype of responding clones was assigned using the separately sequenced CD4+ and CD8+ repertoires. TCRdb handled the public reads itself, with Q25 trimming in fastp and clone calling in MiXCR, and kept productive beta chains. Every entry covers one CDR3 protein and lists the most common genes and DNA from its rows. The V and J calls were determined by TCRdb, not by the authors. The sample records 120,000 or so distinct CDR3 sequences, roughly 15% of which are singletons. More than 11% of the sample is taken by the ten largest.

Ficoll-Paque density gradient centrifugation was the method used to isolate PBMCs. This record comes from a study of T-cell memory formation after mild COVID-19 (dated by TCRdb to about 2021). Concerning the study at large: TCR sequence clusters from the two donors were found to be largely donor specific. Two young, previously healthy adult volunteers made up the cohort, one male and one female. In a couple of donors, T-cell clones that expanded and contracted after mild COVID-19 were followed by sequencing TCRalpha and TCRbeta repertoires longitudinally. Points the paper makes about the study in general: The study covered only a couple of mild cases, and larger cohorts including severe cases with pre-infection samples were considered necessary. The detection of some responding clones in pre-infection memory suggests that pre-existing cross-reactive memory T cells joined the SARS-CoV-2 response. Contracting CD4+ clones were found mainly in CM and EM memory subsets, while CD8+ clones were enriched in EMRA. Clones contracting from day 15 to 85 had balanced CD4/CD8 phenotypes, while a second wave expanding from day 15 to 37 was biased towards CD4+. SARS-CoV-2 specificity was not confirmed for the second-wave clones peaking on day 37.

The sequencing sample was made of PBMCs or a T cell subset sorted from them (not recorded which). The chain is assembled from TRBV30 and TRBJ1-4, with no confident D gene call. The TCR was taken from an adult woman who had mild COVID-19 (a few samples of this study predate the infection). The sample titles of this study are shuffled in the database, so cell type and time point are left out; the donor was told from shared clones. The DNA is as follows: TGTGCCTGGAGTGTACTAAGGGAAAAACTGTTTTTT. The resulting protein is CAWSVLREKLFF. Extended through the reference TRBV30 and TRBJ1-4 proteins, this CDR3 yields the full variable domain: SQTIHQWPATLVQPVGSPLSLECTVEGTSNPNLYWYRQAAGRGLQLLFYSVGIGQISSEVPQNLSASRPQDRQFILSSKKLLLSDSGFYLCAWSVLREKLFFGSGTQLSVL.